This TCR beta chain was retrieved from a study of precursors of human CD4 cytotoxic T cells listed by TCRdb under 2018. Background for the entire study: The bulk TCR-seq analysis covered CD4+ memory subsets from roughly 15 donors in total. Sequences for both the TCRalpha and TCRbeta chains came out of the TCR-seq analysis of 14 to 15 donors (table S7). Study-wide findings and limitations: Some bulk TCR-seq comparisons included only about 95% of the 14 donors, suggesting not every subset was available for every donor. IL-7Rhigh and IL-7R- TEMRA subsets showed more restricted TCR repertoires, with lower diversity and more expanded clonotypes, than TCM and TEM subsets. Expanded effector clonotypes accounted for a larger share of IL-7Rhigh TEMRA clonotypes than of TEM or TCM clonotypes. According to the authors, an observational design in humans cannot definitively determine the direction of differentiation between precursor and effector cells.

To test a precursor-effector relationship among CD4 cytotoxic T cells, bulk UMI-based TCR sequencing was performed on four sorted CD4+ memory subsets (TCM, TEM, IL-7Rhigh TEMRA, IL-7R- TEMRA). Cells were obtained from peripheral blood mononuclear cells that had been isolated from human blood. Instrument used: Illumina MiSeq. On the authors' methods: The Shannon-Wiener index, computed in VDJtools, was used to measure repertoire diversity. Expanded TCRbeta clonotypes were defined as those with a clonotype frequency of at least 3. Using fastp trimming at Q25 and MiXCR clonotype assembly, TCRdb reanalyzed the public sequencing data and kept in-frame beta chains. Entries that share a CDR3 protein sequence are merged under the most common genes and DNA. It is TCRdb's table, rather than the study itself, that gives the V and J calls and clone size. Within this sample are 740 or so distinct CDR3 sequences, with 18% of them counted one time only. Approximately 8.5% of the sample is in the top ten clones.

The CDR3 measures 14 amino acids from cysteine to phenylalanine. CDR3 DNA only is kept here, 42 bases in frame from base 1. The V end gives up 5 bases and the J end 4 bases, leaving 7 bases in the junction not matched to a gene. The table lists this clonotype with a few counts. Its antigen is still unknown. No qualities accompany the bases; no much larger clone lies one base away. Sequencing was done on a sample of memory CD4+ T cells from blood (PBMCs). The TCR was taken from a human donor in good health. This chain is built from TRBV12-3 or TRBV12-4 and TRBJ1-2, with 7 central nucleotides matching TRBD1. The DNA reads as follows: TGTGCCAGCAGTGGGACAGCCTTAATCTATGGCTACACCTTC. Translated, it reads CASSGTALIYGYTF.